What follows describes a single T cell receptor (beta chain). Its antigen is undetermined. This entry belongs to a study of T cell responses to AZD1222 COVID-19 vaccine. Study context: Pooling of second doses given at about 4 or about 12 weeks was done.

Study results and caveats: Spike-specific TCR repertoires showed rising breadth and depth after two AZD1222 doses. Most donors were white British and more were female, and clonal diversity was possibly underestimated. Of spike-specific TCRs, nearly half reportedly target regions left unmutated in variants.

Using immunoSEQ multiplex PCR, the repertoire was profiled, and TCRdb retains in-frame clones only, with some absent. The data contain around 200,000 clones, 93% of them seen just once; the ten biggest clones take up around 3.8%. The TCR sequence derives from an adult in good health. Specimen: peripheral blood, collected on day 0 of AZD1222 vaccination.

CDR3 loop: CASSPGQGQLDTQYF. DNA for the CDR3: TGTGCCAGCTCACCAGGACAGGGGCAGTTAGATACGCAGTATTTT. The chain has TRBV18 and TRBJ2-3; 9 positions match TRBD1. The germline V gene encodes CDR1 KGHSH and CDR2 LQKENI. This CDR3 has 15 residues. With 2 bases clipped from V and 5 bases from J, the junction kept 5 bases outside the gene matches.